The 5 T cell receptor beta chains given below trace back to one sample, sequenced in a study of blood T cell repertoires in COVID-19. Using immunoSEQ multiplex PCR, the repertoire was profiled, and TCRdb retains in-frame clones only, with some absent. The sample records about 55,000 clones, 80% to 90% being singletons. The sequenced sample consisted of peripheral blood. The receptors originated from a man aged 35 to 55 with COVID-19, enrolled during active disease.

The chain carries TRBV30 and TRBJ1-5, with 8 bases fitting TRBD1. The CDR3 runs 15 residues. Germline CDR1 and CDR2: GTSNPN and SVGIG (reference sequence). V trimming: 4 bases; J trimming: 2 bases; junction bases outside the gene matches: 7. CDR3 in DNA: TGTGCCTGGACGGGCCAGGGGGCGGGCAATCAGCCCCAGCATTTT. Its translation: CAWTGQGAGNQPQHF.

The chain is built from TRBV5-8 and TRBJ2-3; no clear D gene. CDR1 is SGHTS, CDR2 YDEGEE, per germline. The CDR3 has 15 amino acids. Trimming pared 0 bases from V and 1 base from J, leaving 9 bases between. The CDR3 DNA sequence: TGTGCCAGCAGCTTGGCCTTGAGTCGCACAGATACGCAGTATTTT. This encodes CASSLALSRTDTQYF.

This chain joins TRBV2 and TRBJ2-2; 8 bases fit TRBD2. Trimming cost V 6 bases and J 4 bases; bases outside gene matches: 7. The CDR3 sequence is 15 residues long. Germline assignment: CDR1 SNHLY and CDR2 FYNNEI. The CDR3 reads CASSAERGLTGELFF. The DNA for the CDR3 is TGTGCCAGCAGCGCAGAGCGGGGGCTCACCGGGGAGCTGTTTTTT. Based on the CDR3 plus reference TRBV2 and TRBJ2-2, the full variable domain is EPEVTQTPSHQVTQMGQEVILRCVPISNHLYFYWYRQILGQKVEFLVSFYNNEISEKSEIFDDQFSVERPDGSNFTLKIRSTKLEDSAMYFCASSAERGLTGELFFGEGSRLTVL.

This clone was counted a single time. The J gene is TRBJ2-1, the V gene TRBV6-6; D is possibly TRBD1 (5 bases). Germline V gene sequence: CDR1 MNHNY, CDR2 SVGAGI (reference sequence). This CDR3 region has 13 residues. Trimming removed 8 bases at V and 9 bases at J, with 17 bases between. This CDR3 is CASRAPQGSEQFF. CDR3 coding DNA: TGTGCCAGCCGCGCCCCTCAGGGAAGTGAGCAGTTCTTC.

The CDR3 DNA is TGTGCCAGCAGAAACAGGGTCGCTGATAATTCACCCCTCCACTTT. This sequence encodes CASRNRVADNSPLHF. The V gene is TRBV6-5, the J gene TRBJ1-6; tentative D call: TRBD1 (6 bases). Germline CDR1 reads MNHEY; CDR2 reads SVGAGI. V was cut by 6 bases and J by 5 bases, with 14 bases left in between. This CDR3 has 15 amino acids.